The 24 T cell receptor beta chains in this list originate from one sample, sequenced in a study of cytomegalovirus exposure and HLA in healthy donors. PCR amplification relied on 60 Vbeta primers (plus 13 Jbeta primers). TCRdb keeps only in-frame clones here, not all; method: immunoSEQ multiplex PCR. Of roughly 100,000 clones in the sample, around 83% were seen once. The sample comprised PBMCs. The origin of the receptors is a female donor in good health and CMV-seropositive.

The chain uses TRBV19 and TRBJ2-7, with D possibly TRBD2 on 5 matching bases. V gave up 6 bases and J gave up 1 base, with 7 bases separating them. Germline CDR1 LNHDA, CDR2 SQIVND (reference sequence). CDR3 length equals 12 residues. The CDR3 bases are TGTGCCAGTAGCGGGGAATCCTACGAGCAGTACTTC. Its translation: CASSGESYEQYF.

The rearrangement joins TRBV28 to TRBJ2-2; TRBD1 aligns across 9 bases. V lost 4 bases and J lost 3; bases outside the gene matches: 6. Germline assignment: CDR1 MDHEN and CDR2 SYDVKM. CDR3 length equals 16 residues. CDR3 coding DNA: TGTGCCAGCAGTTCATCCGGGACAGGGCACACCGGGGAGCTGTTTTTT. This codes for CASSSSGTGHTGELFF.

The rearrangement joins TRBV28 to TRBJ1-1; TRBD1 is a possible D gene (5 bases). Trimming shortened V by 1 base and J by 2 bases, and 8 bases separated the two germline ends. Germline V gene data show CDR1 as MDHEN and CDR2 as SYDVKM. This CDR3 is built from 14 residues. The CDR3 spells CASSLFQGNTEAFF. For the CDR3, the DNA is TGTGCCAGCAGTTTATTTCAGGGCAACACTGAAGCTTTCTTT.

The V call is TRBV28, the J call TRBJ1-5, with D uncertain. Trimming left V 6 bases short and J 0 bases short, with 9 bases between. CDR1 and CDR2 (germline): MDHEN, SYDVKM. This CDR3 region has 14 residues. Here the CDR3 DNA reads TGTGCCAGCAGCCCGGACTCTAGCAATCAGCCCCAGCATTTT. It yields the protein CASSPDSSNQPQHF.

The chain combines TRBV28 with TRBJ1-3; D perhaps matches TRBD1 (5 bases). Trimming took 1 base from V and 0 from J, leaving 13 bases between them. Per the germline V gene, CDR1 is MDHEN and CDR2 is SYDVKM. The CDR3 is 17 residues long. The CDR3 coding sequence is TGTGCCAGCAGTTTATCGGACAATTATTACTCTGGAAACACCATATATTTT. Its translation is CASSLSDNYYSGNTIYF.

The chain uses TRBV2 and TRBJ1-5; the D gene is possibly TRBD1 (6 bases). This CDR3 is built from 14 residues. The germline gives CDR1 SNHLY, CDR2 FYNNEI. The V end was cut by 8 bases, the J end by 2 bases, with 13 bases between. CDR3 residues: CASCRSGGNQPQHF. The CDR3, as DNA: TGTGCCAGCTGTAGGTCAGGGGGCAATCAGCCCCAGCATTTT.

J is TRBJ2-7 and V is TRBV4-1; 14 nucleotides line up with TRBD2. With V trimmed by 2 bases and J by 0 bases, 15 bases remained unmatched. Germline assignment: CDR1 MGHRA and CDR2 YSYEKL. The CDR3 covers 21 residues. The CDR3 bases are TGCGCCAGCAGCCAAACTCCCGGGACTAGCGGGAGATTAAGTCACTCCTACGAGCAGTACTTC. Translation gives CASSQTPGTSGRLSHSYEQYF.

The V gene is TRBV2, the J gene TRBJ1-2; D perhaps matches TRBD1 (6 bases). Trimming took 9 bases from V and 4 from J, leaving 18 bases between them. The CDR3 runs 14 residues. CDR1 and CDR2 (germline): SNHLY, FYNNEI. The CDR3 DNA is TGTGCCAGGGCCGGGAGGACAGCTATCTATGGCTACACCTTC. It is translated as CARAGRTAIYGYTF.

The chain couples TRBV6-5 to TRBJ2-2; D not certain. CDR3 length: 13 residues. V gave up 0 bases and J gave up 8 bases, with 7 bases separating them. Germline V gene lookup returns CDR1 MNHEY and CDR2 SVGAGI. CDR3 sequence: CASSYSEIGELFF. The CDR3 region has the DNA TGTGCCAGCAGTTACTCTGAGATTGGGGAGCTGTTTTTT.

The CDR3 spells CASSLAGGANNEKLFF. CDR3 DNA sequence: TGCGCCAGCAGCTTGGCAGGGGGCGCTAACAATGAAAAACTGTTTTTT. The chain recombines TRBV5-1 with TRBJ1-4, with 8 nucleotides matching TRBD1. The germline CDR1 and CDR2 sequences are SGHRS and YFSETQ. The CDR3 has 16 amino acids. Trimming removed 0 bases from V and 5 bases from J; junction bases left unmatched: 6.

The V call is TRBV7-2, the J call TRBJ1-1; D is possibly TRBD1 (5 bases). Trimming took 3 bases from V and 6 from J, leaving 11 bases between them. Germline loops: CDR1 SGHTA, CDR2 FQGNSA. This CDR3 has 13 residues. The CDR3 spells CASSLPGLPEAFF. The CDR3 coding sequence is TGTGCCAGCAGCTTGCCGGGACTTCCTGAAGCTTTCTTT.

Points on this clone: Additional DNA sequences in this sample encode the identical CDR3. J is TRBJ1-1 and V is TRBV9; TRBD1 is a possible D gene (5 bases). V lost 0 bases, J lost 0 bases, and 9 bases lay in between. In germline, CDR1 is SGDLS, CDR2 YYNGEE. The CDR3 contains 15 residues. The CDR3 spells CASSVGRQMNTEAFF. In DNA form, the CDR3 reads TGTGCCAGCAGCGTAGGTCGACAGATGAACACTGAAGCTTTCTTT.

The J gene is TRBJ1-1, the V gene TRBV19; D gene uncertain. V shed 4 bases and J shed 6 bases, with 24 bases lying between them. CDR3 length: 17 amino acids. The germline V gene encodes CDR1 LNHDA and CDR2 SQIVND (reference sequence). CDR3 sequence: CASSTPLLGLGPPEAFF. CDR3 DNA: TGTGCCAGTAGTACCCCCCTGTTGGGCCTGGGCCCCCCTGAAGCTTTCTTT.

The V gene is TRBV19, the J gene TRBJ2-5, with 8 bases matching TRBD1. CDR3 length: 14 residues. After removal of 4 bases from V and 5 bases from J, the junction contained 6 bases not matched to a gene. Germline V gene sequence: CDR1 LNHDA, CDR2 SQIVND (reference sequence). The CDR3 loop reads CASSKDREYETQYF. The CDR3 nucleotides read TGTGCCAGTAGTAAGGACAGGGAGTATGAGACCCAGTACTTC. The full variable domain, its missing parts supplied by reference TRBV19 and TRBJ2-5, is DGGITQSPKYLFRKEGQNVTLSCEQNLNHDAMYWYRQDPGQGLRLIYYSQIVNDFQKGDIAEGYSVSREKKESFPLTVTSAQKNPTAFYLCASSKDREYETQYFGPGTRLLVL.

This clone was counted between two and nine times. The genes are TRBV7-8 and TRBJ2-7; 11 bases map to TRBD2. CDR1 is SGHVS and CDR2 is FQNEAQ in the germline V gene. The junction had 8 bases not matched to a gene; V was cut back by 2 bases and J by 2 bases. The CDR3 has 17 residues. This CDR3 is CASSLRAGTSGTYEQYF. The DNA of the CDR3 is TGTGCCAGCAGCTTAAGAGCCGGGACTAGCGGTACCTACGAGCAGTACTTC.

J is TRBJ2-7 and V is TRBV9, with D tentatively TRBD1 (6 bases). V was shortened by 5 bases and J by 2 bases, with 14 bases between the two germline ends. Per germline, CDR1 SGDLS and CDR2 YYNGEE. CDR3 length equals 14 residues. DNA of the CDR3: TGTGCCAGCAGTCCTGGACAGTCTCCCTACGAGCAGTACTTC. Encoded protein: CASSPGQSPYEQYF.

The J gene is TRBJ2-1, the V gene TRBV28; D is possibly TRBD2 (5 bases). Germline-derived CDR1 and CDR2 are MDHEN and SYDVKM. V was clipped by 2 bases and J by 4 bases, with 9 bases between them. CDR3 length: 14 amino acids. The CDR3 region is CASSLEGSYNEQFF. CDR3 DNA sequence: TGTGCCAGCAGTTTAGAGGGTTCATACAATGAGCAGTTCTTC. Complete variable domain (other parts from reference TRBV28 and TRBJ2-1): DVKVTQSSRYLVKRTGEKVFLECVQDMDHENMFWYRQDPGLGLRLIYFSYDVKMKEKGDIPEGYSVSREKKERFSLILESASTNQTSMYLCASSLEGSYNEQFFGPGTRLTVL.

This rearrangement joins TRBV4-1 to TRBJ1-6; TRBD1 is a possible D gene (5 bases). The CDR3 is made up of 15 amino acids. Germline lookup yields CDR1 MGHRA and CDR2 YSYEKL. The V end was cut by 0 bases, the J end by 7 bases, with 10 bases between. The DNA for the CDR3 is TGCGCCAGCAGCCAAGATGGGGGGGGAAATTCACCCCTCCACTTT. It translates to CASSQDGGGNSPLHF.

The chain is built from TRBV7-9 and TRBJ2-1; 10 nucleotides align to TRBD2. This CDR3 comprises 19 residues. Per the germline V gene, CDR1 is SEHNR and CDR2 is FQNEAQ (reference sequence). The ends lost 2 bases at V and 0 bases at J; junction bases unmatched: 10. The CDR3 region has the DNA TGTGCCAGCAGCTTAAAAGTGTCTAGCGGGAGAGTCTCCTACAATGAGCAGTTCTTC. Its protein product is CASSLKVSSGRVSYNEQFF.

The rearrangement uses TRBV30 and TRBJ2-5; D not certain. The CDR3 totals 14 residues. Looked up from germline, CDR1 is GTSNPN and CDR2 is SVGIG (reference sequence). Trimming took 1 base from V and 4 from J, leaving 13 bases between them. The CDR3 is CAWSANSFSETQYF. Here the CDR3 DNA reads TGTGCCTGGAGTGCCAACAGTTTCTCAGAGACCCAGTACTTC.

This clone was picked up one time. V gene TRBV27 combines with J gene TRBJ2-7; the D gene is possibly TRBD1 (5 bases). This CDR3 is 17 amino acids long. The germline V gene has CDR1 MNHEY and CDR2 SMNVEV (reference sequence). The V end was cut by 5 bases, the J end by 0 bases, with 20 bases between. The CDR3 DNA reads as TGTGCCAGCAGTCGATGGGGCCTCGGTATGACCTCCTACGAGCAGTACTTC. Encoded protein: CASSRWGLGMTSYEQYF.

The chain links TRBV27 to TRBJ2-3; no definite D call. CDR1 is MNHEY and CDR2 is SMNVEV in the germline V gene (reference sequence). V was trimmed by 5 bases and J by 4 bases, leaving 7 bases between them. This CDR3 has 12 residues. The CDR3, as DNA: TGTGCCAGCAGTCACAGCCCAGATACGCAGTATTTT. Amino acids: CASSHSPDTQYF.

The chain uses TRBV19 and TRBJ2-7; TRBD1 might be the D (5 bases). Germline V gene data show CDR1 as LNHDA and CDR2 as SQIVND (reference sequence). The CDR3 is 14 residues long. Trimming pared 4 bases from V and 2 bases from J, leaving 12 bases between. The CDR3 nucleotides read TGTGCCAGTAGTAGCCCAGGGCATACCTACGAGCAGTACTTC. It is translated as CASSSPGHTYEQYF.

This rearrangement joins TRBV5-4 to TRBJ1-2; 7 bases fit TRBD1. The CDR3 is made up of 13 amino acids. V gave up 4 bases and J gave up 8 bases; unmatched junction bases: 8. CDR1 is SGHNT, CDR2 YYREEE, per germline (reference sequence). CDR3 sequence: CASSLTGFTGYTF. The CDR3 bases are TGTGCCAGCAGCCTGACAGGGTTTACAGGCTACACCTTC.